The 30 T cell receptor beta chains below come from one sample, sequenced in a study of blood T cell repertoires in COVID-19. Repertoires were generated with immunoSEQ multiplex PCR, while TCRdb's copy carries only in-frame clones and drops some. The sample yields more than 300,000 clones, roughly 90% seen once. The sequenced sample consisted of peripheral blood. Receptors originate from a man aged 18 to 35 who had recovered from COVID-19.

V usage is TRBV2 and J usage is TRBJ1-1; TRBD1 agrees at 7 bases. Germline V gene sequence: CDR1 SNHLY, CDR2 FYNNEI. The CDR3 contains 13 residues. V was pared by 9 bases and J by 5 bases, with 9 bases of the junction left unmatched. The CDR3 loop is CARSDREGTEAFF. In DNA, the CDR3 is TGTGCCAGATCAGACAGGGAAGGGACTGAAGCTTTCTTT.

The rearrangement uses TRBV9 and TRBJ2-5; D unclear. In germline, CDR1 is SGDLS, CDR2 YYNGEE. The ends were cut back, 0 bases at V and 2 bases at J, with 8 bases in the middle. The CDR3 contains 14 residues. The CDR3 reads CASSVGSVQETQYF. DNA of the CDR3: TGTGCCAGCAGCGTAGGGTCGGTACAAGAGACCCAGTACTTC.

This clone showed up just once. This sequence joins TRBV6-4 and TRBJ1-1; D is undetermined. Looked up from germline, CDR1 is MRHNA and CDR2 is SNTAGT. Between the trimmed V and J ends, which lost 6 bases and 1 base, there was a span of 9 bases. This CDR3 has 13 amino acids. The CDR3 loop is CASRVHENTEAFF. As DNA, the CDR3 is TGTGCCAGCAGGGTACACGAGAACACTGAAGCTTTCTTT.

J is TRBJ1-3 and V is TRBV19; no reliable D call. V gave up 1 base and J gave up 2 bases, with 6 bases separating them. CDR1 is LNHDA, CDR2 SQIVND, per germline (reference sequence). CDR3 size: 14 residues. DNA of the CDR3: TGTGCCAGTAGTATAGGGCCCCCTGGAAACACCATATATTTT. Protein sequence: CASSIGPPGNTIYF. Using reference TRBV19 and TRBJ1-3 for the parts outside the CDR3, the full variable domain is DGGITQSPKYLFRKEGQNVTLSCEQNLNHDAMYWYRQDPGQGLRLIYYSQIVNDFQKGDIAEGYSVSREKKESFPLTVTSAQKNPTAFYLCASSIGPPGNTIYFGEGSWLTVV.

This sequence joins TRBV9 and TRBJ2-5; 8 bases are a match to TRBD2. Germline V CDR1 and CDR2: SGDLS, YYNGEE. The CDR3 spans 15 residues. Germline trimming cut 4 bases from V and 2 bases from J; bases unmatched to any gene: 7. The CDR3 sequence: CASSIMRGVQETQYF. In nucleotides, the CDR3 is TGTGCCAGCAGCATAATGCGGGGGGTACAAGAGACCCAGTACTTC.

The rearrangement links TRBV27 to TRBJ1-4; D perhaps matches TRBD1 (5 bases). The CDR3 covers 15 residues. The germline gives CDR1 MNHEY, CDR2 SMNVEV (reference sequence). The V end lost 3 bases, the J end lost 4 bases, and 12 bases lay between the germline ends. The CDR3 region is CASSFYLGGNEKLFF. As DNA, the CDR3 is TGTGCCAGCAGTTTTTATCTGGGGGGTAATGAAAAACTGTTTTTT. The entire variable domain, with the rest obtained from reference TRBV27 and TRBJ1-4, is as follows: EAQVTQNPRYLITVTGKKLTVTCSQNMNHEYMSWYRQDPGLGLRQIYYSMNVEVTDKGDVPEGYKVSRKEKRNFPLILESPSPNQTSLYFCASSFYLGGNEKLFFGSGTQLSVL.

In DNA, the CDR3 is TGTGCCAGCAATCGGGTTGTGAACACTGAAGCTTTCTTT. It specifies CASNRVVNTEAFF. The V gene is TRBV6-5, the J gene TRBJ1-1; the D is unclear. The CDR3 covers 13 residues. Germline V gene lookup returns CDR1 MNHEY and CDR2 SVGAGI. The V end lost 7 bases, the J end lost 0 bases, and 9 bases lay between the germline ends.

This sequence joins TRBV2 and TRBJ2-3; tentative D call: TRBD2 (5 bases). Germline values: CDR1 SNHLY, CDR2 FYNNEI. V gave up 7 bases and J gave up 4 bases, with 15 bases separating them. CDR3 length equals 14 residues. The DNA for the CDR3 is TGTGCCAGCACCCTCAACACTAGACCAGATACGCAGTATTTT. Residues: CASTLNTRPDTQYF.

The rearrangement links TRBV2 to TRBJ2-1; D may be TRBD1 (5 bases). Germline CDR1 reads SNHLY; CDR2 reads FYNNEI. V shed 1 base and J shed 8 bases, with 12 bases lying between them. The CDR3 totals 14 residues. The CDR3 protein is CASSEGGPSDEQFF. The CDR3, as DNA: TGTGCCAGCAGTGAAGGGGGCCCCAGCGATGAGCAGTTCTTC.

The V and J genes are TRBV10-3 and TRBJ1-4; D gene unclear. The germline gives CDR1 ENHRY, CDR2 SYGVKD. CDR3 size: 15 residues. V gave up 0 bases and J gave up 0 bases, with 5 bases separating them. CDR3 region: CAISESTTTNEKLFF. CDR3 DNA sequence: TGTGCCATCAGTGAGTCGACAACAACTAATGAAAAACTGTTTTTT.

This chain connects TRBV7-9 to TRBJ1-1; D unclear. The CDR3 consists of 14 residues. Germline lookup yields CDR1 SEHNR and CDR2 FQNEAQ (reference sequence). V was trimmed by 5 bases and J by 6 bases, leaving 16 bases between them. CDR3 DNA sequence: TGTGCCAGCAGCGAAGCCGTCGGGGTCCCTGAAGCTTTCTTT. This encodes CASSEAVGVPEAFF.

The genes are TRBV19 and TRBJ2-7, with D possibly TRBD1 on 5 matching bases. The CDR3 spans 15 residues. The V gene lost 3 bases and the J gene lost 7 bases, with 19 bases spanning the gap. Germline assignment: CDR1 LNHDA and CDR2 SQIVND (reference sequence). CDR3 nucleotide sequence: TGTGCCAGTAGTATTAACGGACAAAGCAGGTGGGAGCAGTACTTC. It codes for CASSINGQSRWEQYF.

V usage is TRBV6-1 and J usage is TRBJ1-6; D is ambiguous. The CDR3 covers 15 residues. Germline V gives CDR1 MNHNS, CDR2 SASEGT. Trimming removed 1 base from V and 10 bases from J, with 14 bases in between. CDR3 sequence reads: CASSEELSARSPLHF. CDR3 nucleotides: TGTGCCAGCAGTGAAGAGTTGTCCGCCCGGTCACCCCTCCACTTT.

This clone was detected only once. CDR3 bases: TGTGCCAGCAGCTTTGGAACGGGAGCCACCGGGGAGCTGTTTTTT. It yields the protein CASSFGTGATGELFF. The rearrangement uses TRBV5-8 and TRBJ2-2; D might be TRBD2 (6 bases). The CDR3 length is 15 residues. The V gene lost 2 bases and the J gene lost 4 bases, with 12 bases spanning the gap. Germline V gene lookup returns CDR1 SGHTS and CDR2 YDEGEE. The full variable domain, completed using reference TRBV5-8 and TRBJ2-2, is EAGVTQSPTHLIKTRGQQATLRCSPISGHTSVYWYQQALGLGLQFLLWYDEGEERNRGNFPPRFSGRQFPNYSSELNVNALELEDSALYLCASSFGTGATGELFFGEGSRLTVL.

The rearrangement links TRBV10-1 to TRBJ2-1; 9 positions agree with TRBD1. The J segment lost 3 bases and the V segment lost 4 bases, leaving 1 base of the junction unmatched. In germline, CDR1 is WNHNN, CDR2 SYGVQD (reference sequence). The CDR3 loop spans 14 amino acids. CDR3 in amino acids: CASSGQGDYNEQFF. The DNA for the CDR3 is TGCGCCAGCAGTGGACAGGGGGACTACAATGAGCAGTTCTTC.

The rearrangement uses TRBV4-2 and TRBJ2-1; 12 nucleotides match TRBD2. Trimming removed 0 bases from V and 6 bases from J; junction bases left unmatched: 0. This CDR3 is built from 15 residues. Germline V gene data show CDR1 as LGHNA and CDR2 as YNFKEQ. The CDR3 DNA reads TGTGCCAGCAGCCAAGAGACTAGCGGGAGCAATGAGCAGTTCTTC. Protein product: CASSQETSGSNEQFF.

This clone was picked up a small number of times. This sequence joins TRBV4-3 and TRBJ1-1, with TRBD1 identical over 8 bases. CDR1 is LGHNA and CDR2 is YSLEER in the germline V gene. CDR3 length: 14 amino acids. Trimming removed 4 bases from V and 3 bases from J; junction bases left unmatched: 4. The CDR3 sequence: CASSLTQGDTEAFF. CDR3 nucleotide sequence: TGCGCCAGCAGCCTAACACAGGGGGACACTGAAGCTTTCTTT.

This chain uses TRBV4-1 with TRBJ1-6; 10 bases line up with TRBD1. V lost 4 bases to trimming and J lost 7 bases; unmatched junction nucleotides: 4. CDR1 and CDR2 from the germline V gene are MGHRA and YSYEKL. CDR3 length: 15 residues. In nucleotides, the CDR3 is TGCGCCAGCAGCCGGGGACAGGGGCCCAATTCACCCCTCCACTTT. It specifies CASSRGQGPNSPLHF.

The CDR3 protein is CASSLPTSGYTF. The CDR3 nucleotides are TGTGCCAGCAGTTTGCCCACTTCCGGCTACACCTTC. The chain recombines TRBV28 with TRBJ1-2; no definite D call. The CDR3 sequence is 12 residues long. Trimming cost V 3 bases and J 8 bases, with 10 bases left between them. Looked up from germline, CDR1 is MDHEN and CDR2 is SYDVKM.

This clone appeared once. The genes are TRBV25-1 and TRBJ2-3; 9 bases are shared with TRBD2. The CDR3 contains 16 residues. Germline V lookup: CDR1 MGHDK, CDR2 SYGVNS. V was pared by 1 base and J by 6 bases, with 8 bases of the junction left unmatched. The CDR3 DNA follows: TGTGCCAGCAGTGAATTGAGTAGCGGGGGTAGGGATACGCAGTATTTT. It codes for CASSELSSGGRDTQYF.

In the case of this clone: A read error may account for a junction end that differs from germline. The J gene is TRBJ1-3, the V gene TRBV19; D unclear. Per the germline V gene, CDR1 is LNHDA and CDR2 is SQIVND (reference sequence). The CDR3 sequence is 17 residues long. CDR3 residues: CASSMRNTRESGNTIYF. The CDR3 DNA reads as TGTGCCAGCAGTATGAGGAACACCCGAGAATCTGGAAACACCATATATTTT.

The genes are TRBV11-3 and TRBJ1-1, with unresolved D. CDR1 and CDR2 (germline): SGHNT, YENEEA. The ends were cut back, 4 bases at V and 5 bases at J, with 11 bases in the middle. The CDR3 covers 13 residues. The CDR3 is CASSSRDGTEAFF. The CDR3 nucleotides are TGTGCCAGCAGCTCTCGGGATGGGACTGAAGCTTTCTTT. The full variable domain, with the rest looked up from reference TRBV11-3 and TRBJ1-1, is EAGVVQSPRYKIIEKKQPVAFWCNPISGHNTLYWYLQNLGQGPELLIRYENEEAVDDSQLPKDRFSAERLKGVDSTLKIQPAELGDSAVYLCASSSRDGTEAFFGQGTRLTVV.

CDR3: CATSSPSGGVRDTQYF. The CDR3 DNA sequence: TGTGCCACCAGCAGCCCTAGCGGGGGAGTCAGGGATACGCAGTATTTT. V and J are TRBV15 and TRBJ2-3, with 10 bases matching TRBD2. The CDR3 totals 16 residues. Germline V gene data show CDR1 as LNHNV and CDR2 as YYDKDF (reference sequence). With V trimmed by 3 bases and J by 6 bases, 9 bases remained unmatched.

CDR3 loop: CASSFGQKAYEQYF. The CDR3 nucleotides are TGTGCCAGCAGTTTTGGCCAGAAAGCCTACGAGCAGTACTTC. The chain combines TRBV27 with TRBJ2-7; no firm D call. V lost 3 bases, J lost 2 bases, and 11 bases lay in between. The CDR3 sequence is 14 residues long. Germline lookup yields CDR1 MNHEY and CDR2 SMNVEV (reference sequence).

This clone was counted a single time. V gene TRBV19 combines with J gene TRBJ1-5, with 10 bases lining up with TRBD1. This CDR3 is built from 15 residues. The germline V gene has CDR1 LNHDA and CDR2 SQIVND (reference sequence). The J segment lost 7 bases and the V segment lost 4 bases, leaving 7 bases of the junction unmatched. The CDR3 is CASSTPGQGPQPQHF. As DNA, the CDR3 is TGTGCCAGTAGTACGCCGGGACAGGGGCCGCAGCCCCAGCATTTT.

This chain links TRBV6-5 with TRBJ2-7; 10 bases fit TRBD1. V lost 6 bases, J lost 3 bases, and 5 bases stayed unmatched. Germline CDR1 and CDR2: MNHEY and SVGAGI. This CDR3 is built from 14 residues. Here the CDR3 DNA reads TGTGCCAGCAGCGGGACAGGGGATCACTACGAGCAGTACTTC. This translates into CASSGTGDHYEQYF.

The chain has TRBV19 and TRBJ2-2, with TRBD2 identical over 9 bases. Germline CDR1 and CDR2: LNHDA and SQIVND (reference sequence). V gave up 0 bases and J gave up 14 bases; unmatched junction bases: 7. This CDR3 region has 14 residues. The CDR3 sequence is CASSIDLSGRRLFF. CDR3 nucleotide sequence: TGTGCCAGTAGTATAGATTTAAGCGGGAGGCGCCTGTTTTTT.

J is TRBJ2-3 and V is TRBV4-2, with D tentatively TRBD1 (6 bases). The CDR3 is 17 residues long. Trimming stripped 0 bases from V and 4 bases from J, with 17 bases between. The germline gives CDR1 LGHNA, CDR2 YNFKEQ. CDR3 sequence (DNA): TGTGCCAGCAGCCAAGAGTGGGGGCAGGGGACGGCAGATACGCAGTATTTT. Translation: CASSQEWGQGTADTQYF.

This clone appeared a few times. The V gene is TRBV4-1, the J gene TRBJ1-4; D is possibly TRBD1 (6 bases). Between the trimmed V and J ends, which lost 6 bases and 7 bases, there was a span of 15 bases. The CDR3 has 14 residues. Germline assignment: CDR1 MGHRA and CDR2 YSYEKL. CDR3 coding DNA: TGCGCCAGCAGACAACAGGGTAGCCGTGAAAAACTGTTTTTT. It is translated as CASRQQGSREKLFF.

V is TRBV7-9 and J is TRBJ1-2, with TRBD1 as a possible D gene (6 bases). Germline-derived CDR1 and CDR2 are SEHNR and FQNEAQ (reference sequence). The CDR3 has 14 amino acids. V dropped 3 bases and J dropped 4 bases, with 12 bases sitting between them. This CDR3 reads CASSFETGFYGYTF. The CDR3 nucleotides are TGTGCCAGCAGCTTCGAAACAGGGTTCTATGGCTACACCTTC.